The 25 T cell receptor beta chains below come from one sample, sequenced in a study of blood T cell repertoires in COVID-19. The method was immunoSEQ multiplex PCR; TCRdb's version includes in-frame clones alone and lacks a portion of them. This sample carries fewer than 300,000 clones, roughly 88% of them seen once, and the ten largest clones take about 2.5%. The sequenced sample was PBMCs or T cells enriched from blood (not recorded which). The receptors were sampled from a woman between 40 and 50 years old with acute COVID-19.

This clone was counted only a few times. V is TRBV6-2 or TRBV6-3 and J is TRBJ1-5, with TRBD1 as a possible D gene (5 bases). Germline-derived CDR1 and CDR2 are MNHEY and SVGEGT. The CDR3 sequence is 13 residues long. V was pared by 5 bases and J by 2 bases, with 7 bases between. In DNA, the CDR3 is TGTGCCAGCAGTCGGGGGGGCAATCAGCCCCAGCATTTT. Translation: CASSRGGNQPQHF.

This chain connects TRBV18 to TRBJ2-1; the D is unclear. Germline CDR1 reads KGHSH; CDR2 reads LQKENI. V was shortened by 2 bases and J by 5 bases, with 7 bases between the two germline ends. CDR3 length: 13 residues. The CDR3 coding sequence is TGTGCCAGCTCACCATTCACAAACAATGAGCAGTTCTTC. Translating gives CASSPFTNNEQFF.

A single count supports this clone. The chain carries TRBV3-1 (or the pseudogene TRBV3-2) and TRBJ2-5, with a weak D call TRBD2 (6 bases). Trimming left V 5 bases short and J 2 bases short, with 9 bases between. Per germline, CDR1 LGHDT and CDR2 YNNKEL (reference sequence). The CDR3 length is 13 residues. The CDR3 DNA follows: TGTGCCAGCAGCTCACGGGGGCAAGAGACCCAGTACTTC. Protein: CASSSRGQETQYF.

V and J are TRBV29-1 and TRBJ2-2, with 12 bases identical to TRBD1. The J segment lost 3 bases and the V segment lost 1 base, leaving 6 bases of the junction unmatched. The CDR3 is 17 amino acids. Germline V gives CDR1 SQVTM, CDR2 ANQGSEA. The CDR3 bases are TGCAGCGTTGAAGCGCCCGGGACAGGGGGCGACACCGGGGAGCTGTTTTTT. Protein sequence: CSVEAPGTGGDTGELFF.

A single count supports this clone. This CDR3 reads CASSDRTGDQPQHF. As DNA, the CDR3 is TGTGCCAGCAGTGACCGGACAGGGGACCAGCCCCAGCATTTT. This chain links TRBV6-1 with TRBJ1-5; TRBD1 matches at 9 bases. V gave up 3 bases and J gave up 7 bases; unmatched junction bases: 4. The germline gives CDR1 MNHNS, CDR2 SASEGT. This CDR3 spans 14 amino acids.

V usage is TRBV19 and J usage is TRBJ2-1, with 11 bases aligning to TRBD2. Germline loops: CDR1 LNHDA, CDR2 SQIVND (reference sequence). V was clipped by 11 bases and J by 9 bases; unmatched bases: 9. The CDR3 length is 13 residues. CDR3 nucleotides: TGTGCCTCCATGACTAGCGGGGTGGGTGAGCAGTTCTTC. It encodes CASMTSGVGEQFF.

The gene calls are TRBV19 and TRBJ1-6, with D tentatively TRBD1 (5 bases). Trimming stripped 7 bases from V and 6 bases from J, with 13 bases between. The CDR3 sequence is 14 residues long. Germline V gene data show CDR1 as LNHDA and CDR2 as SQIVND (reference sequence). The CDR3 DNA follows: TGTGCCAGTAAGGTGGGGGGGAGTAATTCACCCCTCCACTTT. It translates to CASKVGGSNSPLHF.

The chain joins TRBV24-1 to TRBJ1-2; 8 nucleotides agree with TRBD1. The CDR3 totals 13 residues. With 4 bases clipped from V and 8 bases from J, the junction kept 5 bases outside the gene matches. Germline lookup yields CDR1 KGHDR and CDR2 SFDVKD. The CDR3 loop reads CATSERTGKGYTF. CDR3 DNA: TGTGCCACCAGTGAGAGGACAGGGAAGGGCTACACCTTC.

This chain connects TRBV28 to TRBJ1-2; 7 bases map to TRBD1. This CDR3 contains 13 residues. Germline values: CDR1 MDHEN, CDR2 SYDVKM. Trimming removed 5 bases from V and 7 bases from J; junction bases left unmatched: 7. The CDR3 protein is CASSAFRGSGYTF. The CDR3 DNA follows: TGTGCCAGCAGTGCCTTCAGGGGGAGTGGCTACACCTTC.

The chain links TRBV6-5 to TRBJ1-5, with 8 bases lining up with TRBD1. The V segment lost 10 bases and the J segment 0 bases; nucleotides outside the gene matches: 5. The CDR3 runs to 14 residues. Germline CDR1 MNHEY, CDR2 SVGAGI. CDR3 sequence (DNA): TGTGCCACCTGGACAGGGTATAGCAATCAGCCCCAGCATTTT. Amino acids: CATWTGYSNQPQHF.

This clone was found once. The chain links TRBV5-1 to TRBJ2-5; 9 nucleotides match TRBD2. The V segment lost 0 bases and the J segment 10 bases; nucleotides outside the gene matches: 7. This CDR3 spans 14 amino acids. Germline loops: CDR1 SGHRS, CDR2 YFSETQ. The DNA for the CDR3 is TGCGCCAGCAGCTTGGAGGTAGCGGGAGTGGTCCAGTACTTC. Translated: CASSLEVAGVVQYF. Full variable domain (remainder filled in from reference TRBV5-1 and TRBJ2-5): KAGVTQTPRYLIKTRGQQVTLSCSPISGHRSVSWYQQTPGQGLQFLFEYFSETQRNKGNFPGRFSGRQFSNSRSEMNVSTLELGDSALYLCASSLEVAGVVQYFGPGTRLLVL.

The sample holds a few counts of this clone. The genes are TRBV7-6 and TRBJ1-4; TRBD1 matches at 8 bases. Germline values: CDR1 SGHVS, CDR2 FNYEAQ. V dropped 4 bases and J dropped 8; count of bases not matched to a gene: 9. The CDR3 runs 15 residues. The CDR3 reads CASSSTTGGGEKLFF. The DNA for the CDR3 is TGTGCCAGCAGCTCCACCACAGGGGGGGGCGAAAAACTGTTTTTT.

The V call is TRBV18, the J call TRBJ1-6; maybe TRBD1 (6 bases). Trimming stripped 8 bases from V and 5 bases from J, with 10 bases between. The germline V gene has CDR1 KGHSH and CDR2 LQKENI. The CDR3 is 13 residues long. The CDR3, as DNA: TGTGCCAGCCAAGGGGGGGATAATTCACCCCTCCACTTT. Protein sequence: CASQGGDNSPLHF.

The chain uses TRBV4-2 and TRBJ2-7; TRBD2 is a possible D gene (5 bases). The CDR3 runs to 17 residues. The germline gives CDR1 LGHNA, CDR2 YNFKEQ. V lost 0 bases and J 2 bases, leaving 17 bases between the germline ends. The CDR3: CASSQDSRTDNPYEQYF. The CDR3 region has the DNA TGTGCCAGCAGCCAAGATTCCCGGACTGATAACCCCTACGAGCAGTACTTC.

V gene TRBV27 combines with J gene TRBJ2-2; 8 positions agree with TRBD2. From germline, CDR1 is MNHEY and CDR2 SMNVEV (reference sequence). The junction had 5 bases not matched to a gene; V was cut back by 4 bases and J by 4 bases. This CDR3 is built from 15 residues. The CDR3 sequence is CASSSGGAGTGELFF. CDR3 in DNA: TGTGCCAGCAGTTCCGGGGGGGCGGGCACCGGGGAGCTGTTTTTT.

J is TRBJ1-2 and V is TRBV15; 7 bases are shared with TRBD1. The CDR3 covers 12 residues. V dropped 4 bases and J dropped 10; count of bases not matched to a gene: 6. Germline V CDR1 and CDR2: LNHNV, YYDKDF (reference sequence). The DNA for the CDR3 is TGTGCCACCAGCAACATGGACAGGCTCTACACCTTC. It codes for CATSNMDRLYTF.

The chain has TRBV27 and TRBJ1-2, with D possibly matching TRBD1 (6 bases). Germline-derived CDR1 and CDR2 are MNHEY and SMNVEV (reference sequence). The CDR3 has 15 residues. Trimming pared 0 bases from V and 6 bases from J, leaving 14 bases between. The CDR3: CASSLSRAGADGYTF. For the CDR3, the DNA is TGTGCCAGCAGTTTATCCCGAGCAGGGGCGGATGGCTACACCTTC.

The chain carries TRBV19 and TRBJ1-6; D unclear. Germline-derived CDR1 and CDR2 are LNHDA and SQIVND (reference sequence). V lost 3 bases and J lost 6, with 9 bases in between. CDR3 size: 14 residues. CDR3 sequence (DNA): TGTGCCAGTAGTATCCTCCCCTTTAATTCACCCCTCCACTTT. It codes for CASSILPFNSPLHF. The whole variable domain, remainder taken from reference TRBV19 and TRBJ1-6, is DGGITQSPKYLFRKEGQNVTLSCEQNLNHDAMYWYRQDPGQGLRLIYYSQIVNDFQKGDIAEGYSVSREKKESFPLTVTSAQKNPTAFYLCASSILPFNSPLHFGNGTRLTVT.

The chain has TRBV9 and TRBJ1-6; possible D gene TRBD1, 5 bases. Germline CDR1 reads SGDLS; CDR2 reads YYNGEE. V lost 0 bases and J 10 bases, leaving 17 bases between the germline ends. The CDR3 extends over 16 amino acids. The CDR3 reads CASSVEKRRVVSPLHF. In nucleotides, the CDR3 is TGTGCCAGCAGCGTAGAAAAACGCAGGGTTGTGTCACCCCTCCACTTT.

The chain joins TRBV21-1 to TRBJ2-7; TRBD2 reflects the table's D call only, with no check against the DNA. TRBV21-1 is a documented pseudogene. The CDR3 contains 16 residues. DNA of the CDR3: TGTGCCAGCAGCAAAGCTCTACTAGCGGGGGGTTACGAGCAGTACTTC. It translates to CASSKALLAGGYEQYF.

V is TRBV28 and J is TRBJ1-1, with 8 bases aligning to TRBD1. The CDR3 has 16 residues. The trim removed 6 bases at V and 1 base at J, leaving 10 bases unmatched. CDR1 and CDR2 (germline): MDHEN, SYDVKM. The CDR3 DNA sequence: TGTGCCAGCAGCCGTGACAGGGGTAGGGGGAACACTGAAGCTTTCTTT. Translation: CASSRDRGRGNTEAFF.

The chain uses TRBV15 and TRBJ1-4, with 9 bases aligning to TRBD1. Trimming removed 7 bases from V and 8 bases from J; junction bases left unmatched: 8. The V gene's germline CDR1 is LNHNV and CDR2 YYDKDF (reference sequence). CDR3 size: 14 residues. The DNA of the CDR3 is TGTGCCACCAAACGTGACAGGGGGAACGAAAAACTGTTTTTT. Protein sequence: CATKRDRGNEKLFF.

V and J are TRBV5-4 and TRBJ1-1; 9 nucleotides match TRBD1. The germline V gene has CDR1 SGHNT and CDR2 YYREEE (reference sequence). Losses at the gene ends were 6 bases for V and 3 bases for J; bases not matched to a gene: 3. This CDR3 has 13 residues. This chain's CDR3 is CASTRTGDTEAFF. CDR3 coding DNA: TGTGCCAGCACCCGGACAGGGGACACTGAAGCTTTCTTT.

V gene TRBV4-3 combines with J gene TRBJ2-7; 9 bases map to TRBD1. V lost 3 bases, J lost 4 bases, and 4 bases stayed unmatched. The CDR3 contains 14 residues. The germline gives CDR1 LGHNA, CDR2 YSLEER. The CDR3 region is CASSQGQGVYEQYF. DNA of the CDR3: TGCGCCAGCAGCCAGGGACAGGGCGTATACGAGCAGTACTTC.

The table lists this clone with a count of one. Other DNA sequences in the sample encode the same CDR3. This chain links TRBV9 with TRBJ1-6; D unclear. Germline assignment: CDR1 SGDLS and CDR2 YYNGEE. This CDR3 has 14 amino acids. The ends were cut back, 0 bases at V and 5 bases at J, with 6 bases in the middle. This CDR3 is CASSVGRDNSPLHF. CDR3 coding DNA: TGTGCCAGCAGCGTAGGGCGGGATAATTCACCCCTCCACTTT.